A single sample is the source of the 5 T cell receptor beta chains below, sequenced in a study of T cell responses to AZD1222 COVID-19 vaccine. Profiling relied on immunoSEQ multiplex PCR, and the TCRdb table lists in-frame clones only, not all of them. The sample yields about 110,000 clones, 70% to 90% seen once. The sequenced sample was peripheral blood, obtained on day 0 of MenACWY control vaccination. Receptor source: an adult in good health.

This clone was counted a single time. The chain combines TRBV9 with TRBJ1-4, with 7 bases fitting TRBD1. The V gene's germline CDR1 is SGDLS and CDR2 YYNGEE. The length of the CDR3 is 15 residues. With V trimmed by 4 bases and J by 6 bases, 9 bases remained unmatched. DNA of the CDR3: TGTGCCAGCAGCACCACCGGGACAGATTATGAAAAACTGTTTTTT. It encodes CASSTTGTDYEKLFF.

This chain connects TRBV7-9 to TRBJ2-7; TRBD1 matches 9 bases. The CDR3 length is 17 residues. Germline CDR1 SEHNR, CDR2 FQNEAQ (reference sequence). The J segment lost 0 bases and the V segment lost 5 bases, leaving 11 bases of the junction unmatched. The CDR3, as DNA: TGTGCCAGCAGCCCAATACCCAGGGACAGGGTCTCCTACGAGCAGTACTTC. Encoded protein: CASSPIPRDRVSYEQYF.

The chain is built from TRBV19 and TRBJ1-2; D is uncertain. V was trimmed by 2 bases and J by 8 bases, leaving 12 bases between them. Germline V CDR1 and CDR2: LNHDA, SQIVND (reference sequence). CDR3 length: 13 residues. The CDR3: CASSIPSGSGYTF. The CDR3 nucleotides are TGTGCCAGTAGTATACCGTCGGGTTCCGGCTACACCTTC.

The chain links TRBV6-2 or TRBV6-3 to TRBJ1-2; TRBD1 aligns across 9 bases. V was clipped by 5 bases and J by 4 bases; unmatched bases: 8. Germline CDR1 MNHEY, CDR2 SVGEGT. The CDR3 totals 15 residues. CDR3 loop: CASSRGQGNIYGYTF. CDR3 bases: TGTGCCAGCAGTCGCGGACAGGGGAACATCTATGGCTACACCTTC.

The J gene is TRBJ2-1, the V gene TRBV12-3 or TRBV12-4; tentative D call: TRBD2 (5 bases). V was pared by 7 bases and J by 10 bases, with 14 bases between. The CDR3 contains 12 residues. CDR3 protein: CASTRGGDEQFF. In nucleotides, the CDR3 is TGTGCCAGCACCCGCGGAGGCGACGAGCAGTTCTTC.